The 19 T cell receptor beta chains below were found in one sample sequenced in a study of shared clonotypes between healthy human individuals. Some clones are missing from TCRdb's copy, which holds only in-frame ones; the method was immunoSEQ multiplex PCR. The sample holds about 2.2 million clones, 93% seen once. CD45RO-negative CD8 cells positively selected for CCR7 made up the naive population, which excluded terminally differentiated effector memory CD45RA+ cells. Sequenced sample: naive CD8+ T cells from PBMCs. The receptors here all came from a man between 18 and 29 years old in good health. Some clones in this sample may be carry-over from other donors' samples.

This CDR3 is CASSPPAGVKYNEQFF. In DNA, the CDR3 is TGTGCCAGCAGCCCACCAGCGGGAGTAAAATACAATGAGCAGTTCTTC. The chain employs TRBV7-9 and TRBJ2-1; 8 bases line up with TRBD2. V lost 5 bases, J lost 4 bases, and 10 bases stayed unmatched. The germline gives CDR1 SEHNR, CDR2 FQNEAQ (reference sequence). The CDR3 runs 16 residues.

The chain combines TRBV30 with TRBJ2-7, with 10 bases aligning to TRBD2. Germline V gives CDR1 GTSNPN, CDR2 SVGIG (reference sequence). The CDR3 spans 13 residues. Unmatched junction bases numbered 1, after V lost 2 bases and J lost 3 bases. CDR3 DNA: TGTGCCTGGAGTCTAGCGGGAGTCTACGAGCAGTACTTC. Amino acid sequence: CAWSLAGVYEQYF.

The chain combines TRBV28 with TRBJ2-3, with TRBD1 identical over 7 bases. Germline V CDR1 and CDR2: MDHEN, SYDVKM. The J segment lost 6 bases and the V segment lost 5 bases, leaving 11 bases of the junction unmatched. This CDR3 spans 15 amino acids. In DNA, the CDR3 is TGTGCCAGCAGTCCCCGGGACAGACCACAGGATACGCAGTATTTT. Protein sequence: CASSPRDRPQDTQYF.

The genes are TRBV6-6 and TRBJ2-1; TRBD2 matches at 13 bases. This CDR3 spans 16 amino acids. After removal of 6 bases from V and 7 bases from J, the junction contained 9 bases not matched to a gene. The germline V gene encodes CDR1 MNHNY and CDR2 SVGAGI (reference sequence). The CDR3 here is CASRGKGLAGDNEQFF. In DNA, the CDR3 is TGTGCCAGCAGGGGAAAAGGACTAGCGGGAGATAATGAGCAGTTCTTC.

V usage is TRBV6-1 and J usage is TRBJ1-2, with D perhaps matching TRBD1 (6 bases). Between the trimmed V and J ends, which lost 2 bases and 12 bases, there was a span of 16 bases. The CDR3 length is 13 residues. Germline V gives CDR1 MNHNS, CDR2 SASEGT. CDR3 bases: TGTGCCAGCAGTGAAAGACAGGTTACTTGGGACACCTTC. As protein: CASSERQVTWDTF.

J is TRBJ2-7 and V is TRBV10-3, with no clear D. CDR3 length equals 15 residues. V dropped 4 bases and J dropped 0 bases, with 13 bases sitting between them. Germline assignment: CDR1 ENHRY and CDR2 SYGVKD. The CDR3 DNA reads as TGTGCCATCAGTGCCTCGGTCGGAGCCTCCTACGAGCAGTACTTC. Its protein product is CAISASVGASYEQYF.

This clone was detected only once. This chain links TRBV10-3 with TRBJ2-3, with a possible D match to TRBD2 (6 bases). This CDR3 comprises 15 residues. V lost 6 bases to trimming and J lost 2 bases, with 15 bases between them. Germline loops: CDR1 ENHRY, CDR2 SYGVKD. Here the CDR3 DNA reads TGTGCCATCAGAGGAAGGGAGGTATTCACAGATACGCAGTATTTT. Its translation is CAIRGREVFTDTQYF.

The chain carries TRBV5-6 and TRBJ2-7; TRBD1 agrees at 7 bases. After removal of 3 bases from V and 2 bases from J, the junction contained 11 bases not matched to a gene. The CDR3 loop spans 16 amino acids. Germline V gene data show CDR1 as SGHDT and CDR2 as YYEEEE. This CDR3 reads CASSSYLTGRTYEQYF. The CDR3 DNA reads TGTGCCAGCAGCTCCTACCTGACAGGGCGCACCTACGAGCAGTACTTC.

V usage is TRBV4-3 and J usage is TRBJ2-1, with 8 positions matching TRBD2. The CDR3 has 16 residues. Germline lookup yields CDR1 LGHNA and CDR2 YSLEER. Trimming took 0 bases from V and 0 from J; bases not matched to a gene: 1. The CDR3 DNA reads TGCGCCAGCAGCCAAGAAGGGACTAGCTCCTACAATGAGCAGTTCTTC. This translates into CASSQEGTSSYNEQFF.

The table lists this clone with a count of one. The chain is built from TRBV28 and TRBJ2-1; D gene unclear. Between the trimmed V and J ends, which lost 7 bases and 5 bases, there was a span of 12 bases. CDR1 is MDHEN and CDR2 is SYDVKM in the germline V gene. The CDR3 runs to 13 residues. The DNA of the CDR3 is TGTGCCAGCACCGATTATGGGAACAATGAGCAGTTCTTC. Amino acid sequence: CASTDYGNNEQFF.

This clone has just a few counts. The chain carries TRBV7-2 and TRBJ1-2, with 8 bases identical to TRBD1. Per the germline V gene, CDR1 is SGHTA and CDR2 is FQGNSA. The V and J ends lost 0 bases and 8 bases, in that order; junction bases with no gene match: 5. This CDR3 region has 14 residues. CDR3: CASSLAHRGDGYTF. The CDR3 region has the DNA TGTGCCAGCAGCTTAGCACACAGGGGGGACGGCTACACCTTC.

The chain joins TRBV27 to TRBJ2-1, with D maybe TRBD1 (6 bases). Germline lookup yields CDR1 MNHEY and CDR2 SMNVEV (reference sequence). V lost 2 bases, J lost 8 bases, and 13 bases lay in between. The CDR3 totals 14 residues. This chain's CDR3 is CASSLVPRGDEQFF. DNA of the CDR3: TGTGCCAGCAGTTTAGTCCCCAGGGGCGATGAGCAGTTCTTC.

The chain uses TRBV28 and TRBJ2-7; 12 nucleotides align to TRBD2. The length of the CDR3 is 18 residues. The germline gives CDR1 MDHEN, CDR2 SYDVKM. The V gene end was trimmed by 1 base and the J gene end by 2 bases; junction bases not matched to a gene: 9. The CDR3 nucleotides are TGTGCCAGCAGTTTATTTATCGGGACTAGCGGGCCTACCTACGAGCAGTACTTC. Its protein is CASSLFIGTSGPTYEQYF.

The gene calls are TRBV11-2 and TRBJ2-5; D gene ambiguous. The CDR3 is made up of 15 amino acids. The germline V gene encodes CDR1 SGHAT and CDR2 FQNNGV. Between the trimmed V and J ends, which lost 5 bases and 4 bases, there was a span of 17 bases. Here the CDR3 reads CASSLLGRRGETQYF. The CDR3 nucleotides read TGTGCCAGCAGCCTACTGGGCCGGAGAGGAGAGACCCAGTACTTC.

This chain uses TRBV2 with TRBJ2-1; TRBD2 agrees at 9 bases. Germline CDR1 is SNHLY and CDR2 is FYNNEI. Trimming removed 3 bases from V and 7 bases from J; junction bases left unmatched: 7. This CDR3 comprises 15 residues. In nucleotides, the CDR3 is TGTGCCAGCAGTGAGATGAGCGGGAGGTCGAATGAGCAGTTCTTC. It specifies CASSEMSGRSNEQFF.

The chain combines TRBV4-1 with TRBJ1-1; D might be TRBD1 (5 bases). Trimming took 1 base from V and 3 from J, leaving 9 bases between them. Per the germline V gene, CDR1 is MGHRA and CDR2 is YSYEKL. The CDR3 runs 14 residues. The CDR3 is CASSQVDSYTEAFF. CDR3 DNA sequence: TGCGCCAGCAGCCAAGTTGACAGTTACACTGAAGCTTTCTTT.

This clone appeared a few times. V gene TRBV29-1 combines with J gene TRBJ1-1; no definite D call. Looked up from germline, CDR1 is SQVTM and CDR2 is ANQGSEA. V was shortened by 7 bases and J by 1 base, with 7 bases between the two germline ends. This CDR3 contains 11 residues. CDR3 protein: CSGSKNTEAFF. The CDR3 DNA reads TGCAGCGGATCAAAGAACACTGAAGCTTTCTTT.

The chain couples TRBV10-3 to TRBJ2-1; D is possibly TRBD1 (5 bases). V lost 0 bases and J lost 4, with 13 bases in between. The germline V gene encodes CDR1 ENHRY and CDR2 SYGVKD. The CDR3 runs to 16 residues. CDR3 loop: CAISESKTASYNEQFF. In DNA, the CDR3 is TGTGCCATCAGTGAGTCTAAGACAGCAAGTTACAATGAGCAGTTCTTC.

The rearrangement links TRBV11-3 to TRBJ2-5; no definite D call. Trimming pared 4 bases from V and 1 base from J, leaving 10 bases between. The length of the CDR3 is 14 residues. Germline V gene data show CDR1 as SGHNT and CDR2 as YENEEA. In DNA, the CDR3 is TGTGCCAGCAGCTCCCGAGCTGGCCAAGAGACCCAGTACTTC. This codes for CASSSRAGQETQYF. The whole variable domain, filled in from reference TRBV11-3 and TRBJ2-5, reads EAGVVQSPRYKIIEKKQPVAFWCNPISGHNTLYWYLQNLGQGPELLIRYENEEAVDDSQLPKDRFSAERLKGVDSTLKIQPAELGDSAVYLCASSSRAGQETQYFGPGTRLLVL.